The 29 T cell receptor beta chains presented below share a single source sample, sequenced in a study of T cells after yellow fever vaccination. TCRdb reprocessed the 5' RACE reads via MiXCR and lists one record per CDR3 protein. The sample contains under 550,000 distinct CDR3 sequences, 21% of which appear only once. The sequences come from PBMCs, collected less than 25 days after the first yellow fever vaccination. These receptors all come from a man aged 18 to 29 who received the YFV17D yellow fever vaccine.

In its sample, this clonotype was seen once. V gene TRBV21-1 combines with J gene TRBJ1-4; the tabulated D call, TRBD1, remains unverified against the DNA. TRBV21-1 is a documented pseudogene. This CDR3 has 22 residues. DNA of the CDR3: TGTGCCAGCAGCACCCACAAGTATGGGCAGGGGGCCGATGCAGCAACTAATGAAAAACTGTTTTTT. Translated, it gives CASSTHKYGQGADAATNEKLFF.

The chain uses TRBV4-3 and TRBJ1-1; 9 nucleotides match TRBD1. V lost 4 bases, J lost 6 bases, and 6 bases stayed unmatched. The CDR3 sequence is 14 residues long. Germline-derived CDR1 and CDR2 are LGHNA and YSLEER. The CDR3 is CASSPGTGLSEAFF. CDR3 bases: TGCGCCAGCAGCCCTGGGACAGGGCTTTCTGAAGCTTTCTTT.

This clonotype was seen a few times. The V call is TRBV12-3 or TRBV12-4, the J call TRBJ1-6, with D perhaps matching TRBD1 (5 bases). V lost 5 bases, J lost 6 bases, and 11 bases lay in between. The CDR3 has 14 residues. This CDR3 is CASSPGQPNSPLHF. CDR3 in DNA: TGTGCCAGCAGTCCCGGACAACCTAATTCACCCCTCCACTTT.

This clonotype was counted only a few times. This sequence joins TRBV9 and TRBJ2-1; D is uncertain. The germline V gene encodes CDR1 SGDLS and CDR2 YYNGEE. The CDR3 length is 14 residues. V was cut by 0 bases and J by 8 bases, with 12 bases left in between. CDR3 sequence: CASSVVDSRDEQFF. The DNA for the CDR3 is TGTGCCAGCAGCGTAGTCGATAGTAGGGATGAGCAGTTCTTC.

This clonotype appeared many times. The chain combines TRBV3-1 with TRBJ2-4; 13 bases fit TRBD2. The CDR3 is 16 amino acids. Unmatched junction bases numbered 1, after V lost 4 bases and J lost 1 base. Germline lookup yields CDR1 LGHDT and CDR2 YNNKEL (reference sequence). The CDR3 region is CASSPTSGGAKNIQYF. The CDR3 region has the DNA TGTGCCAGCAGCCCGACTAGCGGGGGGGCCAAAAACATTCAGTACTTC.

This rearrangement joins TRBV29-1 to TRBJ2-7; no reliable D call. The CDR3 runs to 13 residues. The V end lost 5 bases, the J end lost 2 bases, and 13 bases lay between the germline ends. Germline CDR1 reads SQVTM; CDR2 reads ANQGSEA. CDR3 region: CSVLEMAAYEQYF. The DNA for the CDR3 is TGCAGCGTTTTGGAGATGGCTGCCTACGAGCAGTACTTC.

There are a few counts of this clonotype. The chain is built from TRBV18 and TRBJ2-7, with 9 bases matching TRBD2. V lost 3 bases, J lost 4 bases, and 4 bases stayed unmatched. The germline gives CDR1 KGHSH, CDR2 LQKENI. The CDR3 loop spans 14 amino acids. CDR3 sequence reads: CASSPEAGGYEQYF. The CDR3 coding sequence is TGTGCCAGCTCACCGGAGGCGGGGGGGTACGAGCAGTACTTC.

CDR3 sequence reads: CASSLTPGGETQYF. The CDR3, as DNA: TGTGCCAGCAGCTTAACGCCTGGGGGTGAGACCCAGTACTTC. The V and J genes are TRBV9 and TRBJ2-5; D may correspond to TRBD1 or TRBD2 (5 bases each). In germline, CDR1 is SGDLS, CDR2 YYNGEE. The CDR3 spans 14 residues. Trimming left V 4 bases short and J 5 bases short, with 15 bases between.

This clonotype was recorded at least ten times. At one end, the junction sequence differs from germline, possibly due to a read error. The rearrangement uses TRBV5-1 and TRBJ2-2, with D possibly TRBD2 on 6 matching bases. The germline CDR1 and CDR2 sequences are SGHRS and YFSETQ. The CDR3 has 13 amino acids. CDR3 in amino acids: CASSFGGTGELFF. The CDR3 bases are TGTGCCAGCAGCTTCGGAGGGACCGGGGAGCTGTTTTTT.

This rearrangement joins TRBV28 to TRBJ1-5, with no clear D. CDR3 length: 15 amino acids. V gave up 10 bases and J gave up 2 bases, with 18 bases separating them. Germline loops: CDR1 MDHEN, CDR2 SYDVKM. In nucleotides, the CDR3 is TGTGCCATCGGTATGACGGCGGCGGGCAATCAGCCCCAGCATTTT. Its protein is CAIGMTAAGNQPQHF.

Only a few counts were recorded for this clonotype. The rearrangement uses TRBV5-1 and TRBJ2-5; 7 nucleotides line up with TRBD1. V lost 4 bases and J lost 3; bases outside the gene matches: 6. This CDR3 has 14 amino acids. Looked up from germline, CDR1 is SGHRS and CDR2 is YFSETQ. CDR3 in amino acids: CASSVQGSEETQYF. CDR3 DNA sequence: TGCGCCAGCAGCGTACAGGGGTCAGAAGAGACCCAGTACTTC. The full variable domain, rest sourced from reference TRBV5-1 and TRBJ2-5, is KAGVTQTPRYLIKTRGQQVTLSCSPISGHRSVSWYQQTPGQGLQFLFEYFSETQRNKGNFPGRFSGRQFSNSRSEMNVSTLELGDSALYLCASSVQGSEETQYFGPGTRLLVL.

This clonotype was detected only a few times. The V gene is TRBV4-2, the J gene TRBJ2-2; 10 nucleotides agree with TRBD1. The ends lost 3 bases at V and 5 bases at J; junction bases unmatched: 6. The CDR3 sequence is 16 residues long. From germline, CDR1 is LGHNA and CDR2 YNFKEQ. CDR3 nucleotides: TGTGCCAGCAGCCAGATCCCGGGACAGGGGACCGGGGAGCTGTTTTTT. It specifies CASSQIPGQGTGELFF.

This clonotype came up a few times. This rearrangement joins TRBV28 to TRBJ2-1, with TRBD2 identical over 9 bases. The CDR3 spans 16 residues. The J segment lost 0 bases and the V segment lost 5 bases, leaving 5 bases of the junction unmatched. Germline lookup yields CDR1 MDHEN and CDR2 SYDVKM. The DNA of the CDR3 is TGTGCCAGCAGTCCAGGGCGGGGGGGCTCCTACAATGAGCAGTTCTTC. Protein sequence: CASSPGRGGSYNEQFF.

This clonotype was recorded a few times. The chain carries TRBV5-1 and TRBJ1-2; 9 positions match TRBD1. Unmatched junction bases numbered 3, after V lost 3 bases and J lost 6 bases. CDR1 and CDR2 from the germline V gene are SGHRS and YFSETQ. This CDR3 comprises 13 residues. The CDR3 bases are TGCGCCAGCAGCTGGGGGACAGGGAATGGCTACACCTTC. Translated: CASSWGTGNGYTF.

The rearrangement links TRBV6-2 or TRBV6-3 to TRBJ2-1; D is ambiguous. V gave up 8 bases and J gave up 6 bases, with 11 bases separating them. This CDR3 region has 12 residues. The V gene's germline CDR1 is MNHEY and CDR2 SVGEGT. The CDR3 reads CASSESPNEQFF. The CDR3 nucleotides read TGTGCCAGCTCAGAGAGCCCCAATGAGCAGTTCTTC.

There are many counts of this clonotype. CDR3 sequence: CASSLGGGPYNEQFF. The CDR3 nucleotides read TGTGCCAGCAGCTTAGGGGGGGGGCCCTACAATGAGCAGTTCTTC. This chain links TRBV11-2 with TRBJ2-1; possible D gene TRBD2, 7 bases. Looked up from germline, CDR1 is SGHAT and CDR2 is FQNNGV. Trimming shortened V by 1 base and J by 2 bases, and 9 bases separated the two germline ends. The CDR3 has 15 amino acids.

The chain employs TRBV27 and TRBJ2-1, with 9 nucleotides matching TRBD1. Trimming removed 4 bases from V and 2 bases from J; junction bases left unmatched: 3. This CDR3 region has 15 residues. In germline, CDR1 is MNHEY, CDR2 SMNVEV (reference sequence). The CDR3 protein is CASSYDRGAYNEQFF. The CDR3, as DNA: TGTGCCAGCAGTTACGACAGGGGGGCCTACAATGAGCAGTTCTTC.

This clonotype appeared once. This chain joins TRBV20-1 and TRBJ1-2, with D hard to call. The V gene lost 5 bases and the J gene lost 0 bases, with 16 bases spanning the gap. The CDR3 totals 15 residues. CDR1 DFQATT and CDR2 SNEGSKA come from the germline V gene (reference sequence). The CDR3 sequence: CSAFEGFGTNYGYTF. The CDR3 DNA sequence: TGCAGTGCTTTTGAGGGATTCGGCACTAACTATGGCTACACCTTC.

V is TRBV12-3 or TRBV12-4 and J is TRBJ2-1; 7 bases agree with TRBD2. J lost 7 bases, V lost 3 bases, and 6 bases had no gene match. The CDR3 is 14 residues long. CDR3 in amino acids: CASSFEGAGNEQFF. CDR3 sequence (DNA): TGTGCCAGCAGTTTTGAGGGAGCGGGGAATGAGCAGTTCTTC.

V is TRBV7-3 and J is TRBJ2-2; D gene ambiguous. Trimming took off 2 bases at V and 0 bases at J, with 13 bases between the two ends. Germline CDR1 reads SGHTA; CDR2 reads FQGTGA. The CDR3 contains 17 residues. The chain's CDR3 is CASSLEADNANTGELFF. The CDR3, as DNA: TGTGCCAGCAGCTTAGAGGCCGACAATGCGAACACCGGGGAGCTGTTTTTT. The entire variable domain, with the rest obtained from reference TRBV7-3 and TRBJ2-2, is as follows: GAGVSQTPSNKVTEKGKYVELRCDPISGHTALYWYRQSLGQGPEFLIYFQGTGAADDSGLPNDRFFAVRPEGSVSTLKIQRTERGDSAVYLCASSLEADNANTGELFFGEGSRLTVL.

This clonotype appeared a few times. This rearrangement joins TRBV5-1 to TRBJ1-4; 7 bases agree with TRBD1. Germline CDR1 SGHRS, CDR2 YFSETQ. With V trimmed by 2 bases and J by 10 bases, 17 bases remained unmatched. This CDR3 region has 17 residues. In DNA form, the CDR3 reads TGCGCCAGCAGCTTTGAGGAGACAGGGCGCTATCTGAGAAAACTGTTTTTT. As protein: CASSFEETGRYLRKLFF.

V gene TRBV6-5 combines with J gene TRBJ2-2; D gene ambiguous. The germline V gene has CDR1 MNHEY and CDR2 SVGAGI. The CDR3 consists of 16 residues. The V end lost 0 bases, the J end lost 5 bases, and 13 bases lay between the germline ends. The chain's CDR3 is CASSYSYSHPTGELFF. CDR3 DNA sequence: TGTGCCAGCAGTTACTCTTACAGCCACCCAACCGGGGAGCTGTTTTTT.

CDR3 residues: CATSREADNQPQHF. Written as DNA, the CDR3 is TGTGCCACCAGCAGAGAGGCGGATAATCAGCCCCAGCATTTT. The chain combines TRBV15 with TRBJ1-5; D is uncertain. CDR3 size: 14 residues. Trimming pared 0 bases from V and 4 bases from J, leaving 7 bases between. Germline V gene lookup returns CDR1 LNHNV and CDR2 YYDKDF (reference sequence). Variable domain in full (rest from reference TRBV15 and TRBJ1-5): DAMVIQNPRYQVTQFGKPVTLSCSQTLNHNVMYWYQQKSSQAPKLLFHYYDKDFNNEADTPDNFQSRRPNTSFCFLDIRSPGLGDTAMYLCATSREADNQPQHFGDGTRLSIL.

J is TRBJ1-5 and V is TRBV12-3 or TRBV12-4; no clear D gene. V was pared by 6 bases and J by 4 bases, with 13 bases between. CDR3 length: 14 amino acids. CDR3 DNA: TGTGCCAGCAGCCTAGTTTCCCCTAATCAGCCCCAGCATTTT. It encodes CASSLVSPNQPQHF.

The chain links TRBV5-1 to TRBJ2-3; TRBD2 agrees at 8 bases. The CDR3 length is 17 residues. V lost 3 bases and J lost 1; bases outside the gene matches: 10. The V gene's germline CDR1 is SGHRS and CDR2 YFSETQ. CDR3 protein: CASSSYVAGFGTDTQYF. The CDR3 coding sequence is TGCGCCAGCAGCTCCTACGTAGCGGGGTTTGGCACAGATACGCAGTATTTT.

The chain joins TRBV12-3 or TRBV12-4 to TRBJ2-1; D is unclear. CDR3 size: 15 residues. V was pared by 3 bases and J by 0 bases, with 9 bases between. The CDR3 DNA sequence: TGTGCCAGCAGTTTCGGTACGGGCTCCTACAATGAGCAGTTCTTC. Translation: CASSFGTGSYNEQFF.

This clonotype was seen a few times. V gene TRBV6-2 or TRBV6-3 combines with J gene TRBJ1-1; 7 bases are shared with TRBD1. V trimming: 0 bases; J trimming: 0 bases; junction bases outside the gene matches: 4. The CDR3 loop spans 16 amino acids. Germline lookup yields CDR1 MNHEY and CDR2 SVGEGT. DNA for the CDR3: TGTGCCAGCAGTTACTCCCCGGGACAGATGAACACTGAAGCTTTCTTT. Its translation: CASSYSPGQMNTEAFF.

This sequence joins TRBV20-1 and TRBJ2-7; 8 positions agree with TRBD2. CDR1 DFQATT and CDR2 SNEGSKA come from the germline V gene (reference sequence). V trimming: 3 bases; J trimming: 0 bases; junction bases outside the gene matches: 7. This CDR3 has 15 amino acids. CDR3 loop: CSARMSGGLSYEQYV. Written as DNA, the CDR3 is TGCAGTGCTAGGATGAGCGGGGGACTCTCCTACGAGCAGTACGTC.

V is TRBV20-1 and J is TRBJ2-3; TRBD2 matches 7 bases. This CDR3 region has 15 residues. The junction had 10 bases not matched to a gene; V was cut back by 6 bases and J by 1 base. Germline V gene sequence: CDR1 DFQATT, CDR2 SNEGSKA (reference sequence). The chain's CDR3 is CSAPVGAGGTDTQYF. CDR3 bases: TGCAGTGCCCCAGTTGGGGCGGGGGGCACAGATACGCAGTATTTT.